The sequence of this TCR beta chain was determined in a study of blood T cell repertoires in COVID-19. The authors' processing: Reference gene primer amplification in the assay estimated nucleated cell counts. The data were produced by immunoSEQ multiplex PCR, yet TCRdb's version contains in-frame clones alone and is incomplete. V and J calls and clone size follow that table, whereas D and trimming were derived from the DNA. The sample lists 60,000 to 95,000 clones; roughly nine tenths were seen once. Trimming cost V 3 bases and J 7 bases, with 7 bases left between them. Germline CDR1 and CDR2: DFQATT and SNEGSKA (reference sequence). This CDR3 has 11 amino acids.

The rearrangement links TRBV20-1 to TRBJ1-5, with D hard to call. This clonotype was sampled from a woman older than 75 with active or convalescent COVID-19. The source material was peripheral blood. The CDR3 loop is CSASYYQPQHF. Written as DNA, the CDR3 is TGCAGTGCTAGTTACTACCAGCCCCAGCATTTT.